The 21 T cell receptor beta chains given below trace back to one sample, sequenced in a study of T cells in localized non-small cell lung cancer (dated by TCRdb to 2019 to 2021). Libraries were made using the immunoSEQ multiplex PCR assay. Drawn from immuneACCESS, this table holds only the in-frame rearrangements with V and J called that TCRdb kept. Clones are partly lost; checked studies trace under half to an unresolved V gene and leave the rest unexplained. The table for this sample lists about 25,000 clones; about 92% of them were counted only once. The top ten hold around 15% of the sample. Sequencing used peripheral blood, obtained before any cancer treatment. These receptor sequences come from a man aged 35-75 years with stage III squamous cell lung carcinoma.

The J gene is TRBJ2-3, the V gene TRBV30; TRBD1 or TRBD2 may be the D gene (6 bases each). Trimming cost V 7 bases and J 7 bases, with 15 bases left between them. The CDR3 contains 12 residues. Germline assignment: CDR1 GTSNPN and CDR2 SVGIG (reference sequence). The CDR3 coding sequence is TGTGCCTCAGCCGGGGGCCCAAATACGCAGTATTTT. Its translation: CASAGGPNTQYF.

This chain joins TRBV6-1 and TRBJ1-1; D is uncertain. With 8 bases removed from V and 4 bases from J, the gap between germline ends came to 17 bases. The CDR3 is made up of 14 amino acids. Germline loops: CDR1 MNHNS, CDR2 SASEGT. CDR3 DNA sequence: TGTGCCAGCTGGCCTGGATTGAGTAGCACTGAAGCTTTCTTT. It translates to CASWPGLSSTEAFF.

The V call is TRBV29-1, the J call TRBJ2-1, with 7 nucleotides matching TRBD1. Germline values: CDR1 SQVTM, CDR2 ANQGSEA. The length of the CDR3 is 13 residues. Trimming removed 4 bases from V and 10 bases from J; junction bases left unmatched: 10. The CDR3 here is CSVARQGVSEQFF. The CDR3 DNA reads TGCAGCGTTGCTCGGCAGGGGGTAAGCGAGCAGTTCTTC.

The genes are TRBV18 and TRBJ1-1; maybe TRBD1 (5 bases). The germline V gene encodes CDR1 KGHSH and CDR2 LQKENI. Trimming removed 3 bases at V and 4 bases at J, with 9 bases between. The CDR3 consists of 13 residues. The DNA of the CDR3 is TGTGCCAGCTCACCTAACGGGGCCACTGAAGCTTTCTTT. It is translated as CASSPNGATEAFF.

The chain carries TRBV28 and TRBJ1-5; D uncertain. The CDR3 loop spans 13 amino acids. V lost 8 bases and J 3 bases, leaving 11 bases between the germline ends. Germline V gives CDR1 MDHEN, CDR2 SYDVKM. The CDR3 coding sequence is TGTGCCAGCCATTGGGGATTCAATCAGCCCCAGCATTTT. Residues: CASHWGFNQPQHF.

The chain recombines TRBV9 with TRBJ2-3, with D perhaps matching TRBD2 (5 bases). Germline CDR1 is SGDLS and CDR2 is YYNGEE. Trimming left V 3 bases short and J 10 bases short, with 21 bases between. The CDR3 covers 15 residues. The CDR3 DNA sequence: TGTGCCAGCAGCGCTACGCCGGGGAACCCCGGTGCGCAGTATTTT. Its protein product is CASSATPGNPGAQYF. Variable domain in full (rest from reference TRBV9 and TRBJ2-3): DSGVTQTPKHLITATGQRVTLRCSPRSGDLSVYWYQQSLDQGLQFLIQYYNGEERAKGNILERFSAQQFPDLHSELNLSSLELGDSALYFCASSATPGNPGAQYFGPGTRLTVL.

This chain uses TRBV11-1 with TRBJ2-1; 9 bases map to TRBD1. In germline, CDR1 is SGHAT, CDR2 FQDESV (reference sequence). Trimming at V came to 5 bases and at J to 12 bases, leaving 5 bases not matched to a gene. The CDR3 is made up of 12 amino acids. The CDR3 region is CASSHRGQRQFF. The DNA of the CDR3 is TGTGCCAGCAGCCACAGGGGGCAGCGGCAGTTCTTC.

CDR3 DNA: TGTGCCAGTAGGCGGGAGGGCCGCACAGATACGCAGTATTTT. Translation gives CASRREGRTDTQYF. The V gene is TRBV19, the J gene TRBJ2-3, with 9 nucleotides matching TRBD2. V shed 6 bases, J shed 1 base, and the junction held 2 bases outside the gene matches. The germline gives CDR1 LNHDA, CDR2 SQIVND (reference sequence). This CDR3 is 14 amino acids long.

The chain has TRBV7-9 and TRBJ2-1; 9 nucleotides agree with TRBD2. The V and J ends lost 3 bases and 5 bases, in that order; junction bases with no gene match: 8. This CDR3 region has 16 residues. Germline CDR1 SEHNR, CDR2 FQNEAQ (reference sequence). CDR3 DNA sequence: TGTGCCAGCAGCTTCTCCAGCGGGAGGCTAAACAATGAGCAGTTCTTC. It specifies CASSFSSGRLNNEQFF.

This sequence joins TRBV9 and TRBJ2-5, with no clear D. Germline V CDR1 and CDR2: SGDLS, YYNGEE. The V gene lost 0 bases and the J gene lost 2 bases, with 11 bases spanning the gap. CDR3 length: 15 residues. The CDR3 sequence: CASSVALSIQETQYF. The CDR3 DNA follows: TGTGCCAGCAGCGTAGCCCTCTCTATACAAGAGACCCAGTACTTC.

The chain uses TRBV15 and TRBJ1-4; 7 positions agree with TRBD1. Germline V lookup: CDR1 LNHNV, CDR2 YYDKDF (reference sequence). The CDR3 runs to 13 residues. Trimming took 0 bases from V and 14 from J; bases not matched to a gene: 6. The CDR3 here is CATSRDMGQPLFF. In DNA, the CDR3 is TGTGCCACCAGCAGAGATATGGGACAGCCGCTGTTTTTT.

This chain's CDR3 is CAWGTYTQYF. The DNA for the CDR3 is TGTGCCTGGGGTACCTATACGCAGTATTTT. The rearrangement links TRBV30 to TRBJ2-3; D uncertain. Germline CDR1 is GTSNPN and CDR2 is SVGIG (reference sequence). Trimming pared 5 bases from V and 7 bases from J, leaving 7 bases between. The CDR3 length is 10 residues.

The chain uses TRBV10-3 and TRBJ2-2, with D perhaps matching TRBD1 or TRBD2 (6 bases each). CDR1 and CDR2 from the germline V gene are ENHRY and SYGVKD. The germline V and J ends were trimmed by 2 bases and 4 bases, with 11 bases remaining between them. The CDR3 is 15 residues long. Written as DNA, the CDR3 is TGTGCCATCAGTGAGGCACAGGGAGGCACCGGGGAGCTGTTTTTT. Its translation is CAISEAQGGTGELFF.

The V and J genes are TRBV2 and TRBJ2-5; no clear D. The CDR3 has 12 residues. Germline values: CDR1 SNHLY, CDR2 FYNNEI. Trimming pared 4 bases from V and 4 bases from J, leaving 7 bases between. CDR3 in amino acids: CASSGLPETQYF. CDR3 nucleotide sequence: TGTGCCAGCAGTGGTCTACCAGAGACCCAGTACTTC.

The chain links TRBV12-5 to TRBJ2-3; 9 nucleotides agree with TRBD2. Trimming removed 1 base from V and 1 base from J; junction bases left unmatched: 0. The V gene's germline CDR1 is LGHNT and CDR2 FRNRAP. CDR3 length equals 15 residues. The CDR3 sequence is CASGLGTSGTDTQYF. In DNA, the CDR3 is TGTGCTAGTGGTTTGGGGACTAGCGGCACAGATACGCAGTATTTT.

The chain joins TRBV18 to TRBJ2-7; maybe TRBD2 (5 bases). The CDR3 loop spans 13 amino acids. V was cut by 6 bases and J by 7 bases, with 16 bases left in between. The germline V gene has CDR1 KGHSH and CDR2 LQKENI. Here the CDR3 DNA reads TGTGCCAGCTCTCGGACGATGTCGGGGGAGCAGTACTTC. It translates to CASSRTMSGEQYF. Drawing the rest from reference TRBV18 and TRBJ2-7, the complete variable domain is NAGVMQNPRHLVRRRGQEARLRCSPMKGHSHVYWYRQLPEEGLKFMVYLQKENIIDESGMPKERFSAEFPKEGPSILRIQQVVRGDSAAYFCASSRTMSGEQYFGPGTRLTVT.

This chain connects TRBV11-3 to TRBJ2-3; the D gene could be TRBD1 or TRBD2 (5 bases each). Trimming took off 4 bases at V and 3 bases at J, with 14 bases between the two ends. This CDR3 is 15 amino acids long. Germline V CDR1 and CDR2: SGHNT, YENEEA. The CDR3 DNA follows: TGTGCCAGCAGCTACCGGGGCAGGGAGACAGATACGCAGTATTTT. Encoded protein: CASSYRGRETDTQYF.

J is TRBJ2-5 and V is TRBV10-3; 7 bases agree with TRBD1. Germline CDR1 and CDR2: ENHRY and SYGVKD. V trimming: 2 bases; J trimming: 3 bases; junction bases outside the gene matches: 12. CDR3 length: 17 amino acids. CDR3 nucleotide sequence: TGTGCCATCAGTGAGCCCCAACCCGCACAGGGGAAAGAGACCCAGTACTTC. This translates into CAISEPQPAQGKETQYF.

This clone has a single count. V gene TRBV7-2 combines with J gene TRBJ1-1, with D hard to call. In germline, CDR1 is SGHTA, CDR2 FQGNSA. The V gene lost 6 bases and the J gene lost 6 bases, with 17 bases spanning the gap. The CDR3 has 14 amino acids. The chain's CDR3 is CASSFVHPTAEAFF. CDR3 in DNA: TGTGCCAGCAGTTTTGTTCACCCGACGGCTGAAGCTTTCTTT. The full variable domain, in which reference TRBV7-2 and TRBJ1-1 provide the parts outside the CDR3, is GAGVSQSPSNKVTEKGKDVELRCDPISGHTALYWYRQSLGQGLEFLIYFQGNSAPDKSGLPSDRFSAERTGGSVSTLTIQRTQQEDSAVYLCASSFVHPTAEAFFGQGTRLTVV.

The gene calls are TRBV5-1 and TRBJ2-1; D may be TRBD2 (5 bases). Trimming shortened V by 4 bases and J by 5 bases, and 13 bases separated the two germline ends. This CDR3 spans 14 amino acids. In germline, CDR1 is SGHRS, CDR2 YFSETQ. CDR3 amino acids: CASSLGARDNEQFF. The CDR3 DNA sequence: TGCGCCAGCAGCCTGGGAGCGCGGGACAATGAGCAGTTCTTC.

V usage is TRBV6-6 and J usage is TRBJ1-2; 11 nucleotides line up with TRBD1. This CDR3 spans 14 amino acids. V trimming: 6 bases; J trimming: 2 bases; junction bases outside the gene matches: 2. Germline V gene sequence: CDR1 MNHNY, CDR2 SVGAGI (reference sequence). The CDR3: CASRGTGGNYGYTF. The CDR3 DNA reads as TGTGCCAGCAGGGGGACAGGGGGGAACTATGGCTACACCTTC.